Below, 13 T cell receptor beta chains from the same sample are listed, as sequenced in a study of blood T cell repertoires in COVID-19. Only in-frame clones appear in the TCRdb table, and some are missing; sequencing was by immunoSEQ multiplex PCR. The sample shows 250,000 or so clones, 70% to 90% of them seen only once. The sample comprised PBMCs or T cells enriched from blood (not recorded which). The receptors originated from a woman aged 45-60 years who had recovered from COVID-19.

The chain carries TRBV27 and TRBJ1-5; D is unresolved. Trimming took 4 bases from V and 0 from J, leaving 7 bases between them. This CDR3 contains 14 residues. Germline CDR1 is MNHEY and CDR2 is SMNVEV (reference sequence). The CDR3 is CASSYGISNQPQHF. The CDR3 coding sequence is TGTGCCAGCAGTTACGGGATTAGCAATCAGCCCCAGCATTTT.

The gene calls are TRBV7-9 and TRBJ2-3; tentative D call: TRBD1 (7 bases). Trimming pared 4 bases from V and 0 bases from J, leaving 11 bases between. Germline CDR1 and CDR2: SEHNR and FQNEAQ (reference sequence). The CDR3 consists of 15 residues. The CDR3 protein is CASSSGGRSTDTQYF. DNA for the CDR3: TGTGCCAGCAGCTCAGGGGGGAGGAGCACAGATACGCAGTATTTT.

V is TRBV2 and J is TRBJ2-1; maybe TRBD1 (7 bases). V was trimmed by 3 bases and J by 8 bases, leaving 17 bases between them. This CDR3 contains 15 residues. CDR1 and CDR2 (germline): SNHLY, FYNNEI. The CDR3 DNA follows: TGTGCCAGCAGTGAGTCATGGACAGGAGGGTATGAGCAGTTCTTC. The encoded protein is CASSESWTGGYEQFF.

The chain recombines TRBV18 with TRBJ2-1; 7 bases fit TRBD1. Germline assignment: CDR1 KGHSH and CDR2 LQKENI. The CDR3 totals 15 residues. V lost 2 bases, J lost 2 bases, and 3 bases stayed unmatched. The CDR3 reads CASSPMTGPYNEQFF. The CDR3 DNA is TGTGCCAGCTCACCAATGACAGGGCCCTACAATGAGCAGTTCTTC. The full variable domain, its missing parts supplied by reference TRBV18 and TRBJ2-1, is NAGVMQNPRHLVRRRGQEARLRCSPMKGHSHVYWYRQLPEEGLKFMVYLQKENIIDESGMPKERFSAEFPKEGPSILRIQQVVRGDSAAYFCASSPMTGPYNEQFFGPGTRLTVL.

The chain couples TRBV5-4 to TRBJ1-2; TRBD1 agrees at 8 bases. CDR1 is SGHNT and CDR2 is YYREEE in the germline V gene (reference sequence). The CDR3 contains 15 residues. J lost 0 bases, V lost 2 bases, and 3 bases had no gene match. The CDR3 region has the DNA TGTGCCAGCAGCTTTGGGGACAGGCCTAACTATGGCTACACCTTC. It is translated as CASSFGDRPNYGYTF.

The chain joins TRBV5-4 to TRBJ2-5; D might be TRBD2 (5 bases). The CDR3 totals 14 residues. CDR1 is SGHNT and CDR2 is YYREEE in the germline V gene (reference sequence). V lost 0 bases, J lost 6 bases, and 12 bases lay in between. CDR3 in DNA: TGTGCCAGCAGCTTGGCCTTAGGGAGAAAGACCCAGTACTTC. Translating gives CASSLALGRKTQYF.

CDR3 nucleotide sequence: TGCGCCAGCAGCCCATTGCCCCGGGAGACCCAGTACTTC. Translated: CASSPLPRETQYF. The chain joins TRBV4-1 to TRBJ2-5; no firm D call. Germline CDR1 is MGHRA and CDR2 is YSYEKL. V shed 4 bases and J shed 5 bases, with 11 bases lying between them. The CDR3 spans 13 residues.

V usage is TRBV9 and J usage is TRBJ2-1; 9 bases are shared with TRBD2. The germline V gene has CDR1 SGDLS and CDR2 YYNGEE. V lost 3 bases to trimming and J lost 6 bases; unmatched junction nucleotides: 4. This CDR3 is 14 amino acids long. CDR3 DNA: TGTGCCAGCAGCGCGGCGGGAGGGTTCAATGAGCAGTTCTTC. This codes for CASSAAGGFNEQFF. Filled out from reference TRBV9 and TRBJ2-1, the complete variable domain reads DSGVTQTPKHLITATGQRVTLRCSPRSGDLSVYWYQQSLDQGLQFLIQYYNGEERAKGNILERFSAQQFPDLHSELNLSSLELGDSALYFCASSAAGGFNEQFFGPGTRLTVL.

This chain's CDR3 is CASSRTSFNYGYTF. In nucleotides, the CDR3 is TGTGCCAGTAGCCGGACATCTTTTAACTATGGCTACACCTTC. The rearrangement joins TRBV19 to TRBJ1-2; D perhaps matches TRBD1 (5 bases). CDR1 LNHDA and CDR2 SQIVND come from the germline V gene (reference sequence). The CDR3 runs to 14 residues. V gave up 6 bases and J gave up 1 base, with 12 bases separating them.

The chain combines TRBV18 with TRBJ2-7; TRBD2 might be the D (6 bases). The ends were cut back, 3 bases at V and 4 bases at J, with 13 bases in the middle. CDR1 is KGHSH and CDR2 is LQKENI in the germline V gene. The CDR3 spans 14 residues. This CDR3 reads CASSPGTQSYEQYF. DNA of the CDR3: TGTGCCAGCTCACCCGGGACTCAATCTTACGAGCAGTACTTC.

This clone was counted a single time. The chain employs TRBV30 and TRBJ1-1; TRBD1 agrees at 8 bases. V shed 0 bases, J shed 2 bases, and the junction held 5 bases outside the gene matches. The germline CDR1 and CDR2 sequences are GTSNPN and SVGIG (reference sequence). The length of the CDR3 is 15 residues. The CDR3 loop reads CAWSVGQGYNTEAFF. The CDR3 DNA sequence: TGTGCCTGGAGTGTAGGACAGGGATATAACACTGAAGCTTTCTTT.

This chain links TRBV2 with TRBJ1-5; weak D call: TRBD1 (5 bases). CDR1 and CDR2 from the germline V gene are SNHLY and FYNNEI. The CDR3 covers 14 residues. With 6 bases removed from V and 8 bases from J, the gap between germline ends came to 17 bases. CDR3 amino acids: CASSGRTGTEPQHF. Here the CDR3 DNA reads TGTGCCAGCAGCGGACGGACGGGGACTGAGCCCCAGCATTTT.

CDR3 loop: CSIRQLDSYEQYF. The CDR3 coding sequence is TGCAGCATACGACAGTTGGACTCCTACGAGCAGTACTTC. The chain uses TRBV29-1 and TRBJ2-7, with a tentative D call TRBD1 (5 bases). The V and J ends lost 8 bases and 0 bases respectively, with 14 bases between them. The CDR3 runs to 13 residues. The germline CDR1 and CDR2 sequences are SQVTM and ANQGSEA.